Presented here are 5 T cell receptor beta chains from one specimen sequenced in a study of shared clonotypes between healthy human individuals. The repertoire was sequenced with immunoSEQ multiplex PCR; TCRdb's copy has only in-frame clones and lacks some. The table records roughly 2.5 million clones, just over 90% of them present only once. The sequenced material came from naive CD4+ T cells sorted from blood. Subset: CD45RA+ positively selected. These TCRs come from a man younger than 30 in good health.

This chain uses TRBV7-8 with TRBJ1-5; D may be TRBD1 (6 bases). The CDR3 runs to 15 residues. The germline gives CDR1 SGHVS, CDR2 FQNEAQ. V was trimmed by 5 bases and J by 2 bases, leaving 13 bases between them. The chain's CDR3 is CASSTTGFGNQPQHF. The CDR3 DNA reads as TGTGCCAGCAGCACAACAGGGTTTGGCAATCAGCCCCAGCATTTT.

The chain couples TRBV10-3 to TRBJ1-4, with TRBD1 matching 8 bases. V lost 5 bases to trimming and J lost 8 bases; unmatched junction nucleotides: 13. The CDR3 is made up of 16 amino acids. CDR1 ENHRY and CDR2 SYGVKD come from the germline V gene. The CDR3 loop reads CAISSFPGGAGEKLFF. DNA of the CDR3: TGTGCCATCAGTTCCTTCCCAGGGGGCGCAGGGGAAAAACTGTTTTTT.

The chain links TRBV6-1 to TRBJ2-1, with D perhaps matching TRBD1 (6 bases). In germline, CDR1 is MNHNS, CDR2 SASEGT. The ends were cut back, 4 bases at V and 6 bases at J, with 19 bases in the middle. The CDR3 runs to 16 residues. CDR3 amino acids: CASSGIQGLRGNEQFF. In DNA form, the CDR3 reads TGTGCCAGCAGTGGGATTCAGGGGTTAAGGGGCAATGAGCAGTTCTTC.

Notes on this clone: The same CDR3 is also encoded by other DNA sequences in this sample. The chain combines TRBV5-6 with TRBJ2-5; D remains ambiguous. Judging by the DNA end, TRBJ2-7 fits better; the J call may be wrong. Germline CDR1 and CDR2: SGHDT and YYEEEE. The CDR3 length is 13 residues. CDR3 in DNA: TGTGCCAGCAGCTTGGGGCAGTCCTACGAGCAGTACTTC. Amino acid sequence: CASSLGQSYEQYF.

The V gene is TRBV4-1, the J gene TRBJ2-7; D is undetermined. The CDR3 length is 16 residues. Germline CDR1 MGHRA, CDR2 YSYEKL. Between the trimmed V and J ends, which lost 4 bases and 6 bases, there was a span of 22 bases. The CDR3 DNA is TGCGCCAGCAGCCCCAGCCGTTTAGATCCCAAACGCGAGCAGTACTTC. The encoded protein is CASSPSRLDPKREQYF.